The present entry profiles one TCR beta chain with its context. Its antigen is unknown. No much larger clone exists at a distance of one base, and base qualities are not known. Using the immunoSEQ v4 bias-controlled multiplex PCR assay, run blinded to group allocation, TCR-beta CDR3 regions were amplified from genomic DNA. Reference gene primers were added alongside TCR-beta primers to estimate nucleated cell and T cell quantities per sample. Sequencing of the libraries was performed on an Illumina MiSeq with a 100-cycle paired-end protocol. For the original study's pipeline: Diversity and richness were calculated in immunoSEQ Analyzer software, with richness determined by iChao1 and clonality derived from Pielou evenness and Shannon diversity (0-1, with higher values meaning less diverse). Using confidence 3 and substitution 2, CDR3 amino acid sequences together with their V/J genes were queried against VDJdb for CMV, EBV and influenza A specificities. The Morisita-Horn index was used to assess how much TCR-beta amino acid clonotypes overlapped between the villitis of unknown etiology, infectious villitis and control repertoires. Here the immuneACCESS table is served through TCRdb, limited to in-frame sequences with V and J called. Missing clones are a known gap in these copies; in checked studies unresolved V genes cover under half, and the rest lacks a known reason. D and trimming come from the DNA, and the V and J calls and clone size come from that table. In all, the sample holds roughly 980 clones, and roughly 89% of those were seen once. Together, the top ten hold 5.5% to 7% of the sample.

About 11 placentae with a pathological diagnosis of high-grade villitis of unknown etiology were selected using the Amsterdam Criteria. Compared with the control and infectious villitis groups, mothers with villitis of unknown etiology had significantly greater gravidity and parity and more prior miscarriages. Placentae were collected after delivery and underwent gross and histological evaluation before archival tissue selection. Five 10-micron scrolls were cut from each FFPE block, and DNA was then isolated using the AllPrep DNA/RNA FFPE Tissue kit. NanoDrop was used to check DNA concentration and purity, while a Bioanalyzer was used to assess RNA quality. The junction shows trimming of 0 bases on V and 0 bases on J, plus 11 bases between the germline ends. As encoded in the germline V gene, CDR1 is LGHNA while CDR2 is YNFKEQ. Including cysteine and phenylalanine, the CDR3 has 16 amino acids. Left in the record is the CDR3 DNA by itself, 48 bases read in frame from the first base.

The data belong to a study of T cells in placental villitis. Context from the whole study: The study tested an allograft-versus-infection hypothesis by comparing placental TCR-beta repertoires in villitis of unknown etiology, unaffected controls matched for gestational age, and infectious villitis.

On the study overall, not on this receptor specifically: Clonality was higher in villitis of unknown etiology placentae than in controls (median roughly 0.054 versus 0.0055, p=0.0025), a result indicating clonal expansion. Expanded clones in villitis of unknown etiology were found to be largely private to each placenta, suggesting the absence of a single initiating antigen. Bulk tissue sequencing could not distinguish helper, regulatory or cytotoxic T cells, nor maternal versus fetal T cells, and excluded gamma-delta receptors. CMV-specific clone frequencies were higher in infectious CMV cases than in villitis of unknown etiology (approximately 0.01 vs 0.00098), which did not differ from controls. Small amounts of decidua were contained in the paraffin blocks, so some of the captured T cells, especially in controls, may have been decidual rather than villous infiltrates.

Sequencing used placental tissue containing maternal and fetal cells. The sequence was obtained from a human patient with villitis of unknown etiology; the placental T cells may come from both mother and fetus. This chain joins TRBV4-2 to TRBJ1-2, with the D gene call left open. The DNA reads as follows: TGTGCCAGCAGCCAAGAGCCCTCCGCTTCTAACTATGGCTACACCTTC. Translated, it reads CASSQEPSASNYGYTF.